This T cell receptor beta chain was retrieved from a study of OX40 agonist ivuxolimab in advanced cancers. Study as a whole: While on treatment, patients had intravenous ivuxolimab at 0.01 to 10 mg/kg every 2 weeks. Past anti-PD-1, anti-PD-L1 or anti-CTLA-4 therapy was accepted, and roughly 42% had received some. Overall study findings and caveats: A proportion of nonresponders additionally exhibited low normalized T-cell clonal expansion.

Worth noting for this clone: Its specificity is unknown.

Only in-frame clones appear in the TCRdb table, and some are missing; sequencing was by immunoSEQ multiplex PCR. The sample has 48,000 or so clones; 65% to 85% are singletons. The CDR3 is 12 residues long. Trimming shortened V by 6 bases and J by 5 bases, and 10 bases separated the two germline ends. Germline values: CDR1 ENHRY, CDR2 SYGVKD. The V and J genes are TRBV10-3 and TRBJ1-1, with D unresolved. The specimen comprised CD4+ or CD8+ T cells sorted from blood, sampled in a trial of the OX40 agonist ivuxolimab. This clonotype was sampled from an adult with an advanced solid tumor such as melanoma, head and neck, liver or kidney cancer. CDR3 region: CAISRGLTEAFF. The CDR3 region has the DNA TGTGCCATCAGCCGGGGATTAACTGAAGCTTTCTTT.